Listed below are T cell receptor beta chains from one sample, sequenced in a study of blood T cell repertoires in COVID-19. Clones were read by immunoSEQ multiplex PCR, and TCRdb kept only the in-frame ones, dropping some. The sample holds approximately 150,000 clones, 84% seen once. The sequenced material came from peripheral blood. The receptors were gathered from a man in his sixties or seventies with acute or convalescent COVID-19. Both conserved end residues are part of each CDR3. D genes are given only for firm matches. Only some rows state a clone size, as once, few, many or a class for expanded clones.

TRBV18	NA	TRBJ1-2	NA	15	CASSPEDGGNYGYTF	TGTGCCAGCTCACCAGAAGACGGGGGGAACTATGGCTACACCTTC
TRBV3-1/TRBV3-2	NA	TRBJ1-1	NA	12	CASSPKNTEAFF	TGTGCCAGCAGTCCTAAGAACACTGAAGCTTTCTTT
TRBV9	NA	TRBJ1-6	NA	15	CASSVGPGGDSPLHF	TGTGCCAGCAGCGTGGGCCCCGGGGGGGATTCACCCCTCCACTTT
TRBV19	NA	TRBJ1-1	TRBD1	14	CASRTGEMFTEAFF	TGTGCCAGTAGGACAGGGGAGATGTTCACTGAAGCTTTCTTT
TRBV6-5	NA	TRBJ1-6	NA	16	CASSYLGREGSSPLHF	TGTGCCAGCAGTTACCTAGGACGGGAAGGGAGTTCACCCCTCCACTTT
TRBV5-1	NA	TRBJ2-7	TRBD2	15	CASSLVSSGVAEQYF	TGCGCCAGCAGCTTGGTATCTAGCGGGGTCGCCGAGCAGTACTTC
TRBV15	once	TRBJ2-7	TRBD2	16	CATSREGTSGRHEQYF	TGTGCCACCAGCAGAGAAGGGACTAGCGGGCGGCACGAGCAGTACTTC
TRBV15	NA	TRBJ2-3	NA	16	CATSRGAGPSTDTQYF	TGTGCCACCAGCAGAGGGGCAGGGCCTAGCACAGATACGCAGTATTTT
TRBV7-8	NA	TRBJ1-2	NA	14	CASSLSDGNYGYTF	TGTGCCAGCAGCTTAAGCGACGGTAACTATGGCTACACCTTC
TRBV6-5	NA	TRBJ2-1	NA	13	CASREGSYNEQFF	TGTGCCAGCAGGGAGGGCTCCTACAATGAGCAGTTCTTC